A single TCR beta chain is shown here with its context. This sample was taken from a study of blood T cell repertoires in COVID-19. Overall study context: Samples taken during acute and convalescent COVID-19 were collected in the United States, Italy and Spain. PBMCs, B-cell-depleted T cells, or T cells were the source of the cDNA or gDNA that made up the material.

In the study's own analysis: Reference gene primers were amplified, and this amplification served to estimate nucleated cell counts. Sequencing used immunoSEQ multiplex PCR; TCRdb keeps in-frame clones, though not all of them. Clone size and the V and J calls come from that table; the DNA yielded D and trimming. The table has approximately 94,000 clones, around four fifths seen once; the top ten hold over 10%. The CDR3 length is 16 residues. Germline V gene lookup returns CDR1 LGHNA and CDR2 YNFKEQ. Trimming at V came to 4 bases and at J to 8 bases, leaving 15 bases not matched to a gene. The sequencing sample was made of peripheral blood. This clonotype was sampled from a woman between 70 and 85 years old with acute or convalescent COVID-19. J is TRBJ1-2 and V is TRBV4-2, with 8 bases identical to TRBD1. The CDR3 is CASSLQDRGSGAGYTF. The CDR3 DNA follows: TGTGCCAGCAGCCTCCAAGACAGGGGATCGGGGGCCGGCTACACCTTC.